The entry below gives a single T cell receptor (beta chain) sequence along with its context. Its antigen is not yet known. No clone much larger than this one lies a single base away; base qualities are absent. From the cysteine up to the phenylalanine, the CDR3 has a length of 15 residues. Only CDR3 DNA remains: 45 bases, in frame from the first base. V and J are trimmed by 6 bases and 0 bases, and the gene matches miss 6 bases of the junction. This specimen comes from a study of early T cells in non-severe SARS-CoV-2 infection (TCRdb year 2021). About the study as a whole: Because TCR sequencing relied on bulk RNA taken from unsorted whole blood, pairing of alpha and beta chains was not possible. Broader findings and caveats from the paper: Matching against VDJdb was skewed toward anti-spike CD8 responses, likely underestimated virus-specific expansions, and missed private and CD4 specificities.

A case-control design nested within a healthcare worker cohort in London, UK, was used, with weekly nasopharyngeal swab PCR tests and blood sampling performed. Healthcare workers were recruited between 23 and 31 March 2020, during the week of the UK lockdown, and were followed weekly for up to about 16 weeks. Library preparation employed 5' RACE. Sequencing instrument: NextSeq 500. Unique molecular identifiers were attached to individual cDNA molecules in the TCR library protocol so that sequencing error and PCR bias could be corrected. Both TCR alpha and beta chains were sequenced, and tight co-correlation was observed between alpha and beta sequence abundances in each sample. The original pipeline was this. Decombinator V4 was used to perform V gene, J gene and CDR3 annotation of TCR sequences. TCRs were defined as expanded if a significant change between any two time points was detected under a Poisson model with p below 0.0001. Abundances of TCRs were expressed as counts per million after normalisation to the total number of TCRs sequenced in each sample. TRAV1-2 paired with TRAJ12, TRAJ20 or TRAJ33 defined MAIT TCRs, while TRAV10 paired with TRAJ18 defined iNKT TCRs. VDJdb, accessed 1 November 2021, was searched for CMV, EBV and SARS-CoV-2 annotated TCRs, with TCRs annotated for multiple antigens excluded. The raw public data were reprocessed by TCRdb itself: fastp quality trimming at Q25, MiXCR clonotype calling, in-frame beta chains only. Rows with one shared CDR3 protein collapse into an entry with the most common genes and DNA. The V and J calls were not made by the authors but by TCRdb's processing. The sample table shows around 49,000 distinct CDR3 sequences, and roughly 12% are seen once. In total, the top ten clones hold just over 20% of the sample.

The clonotype was recovered from an adult who was a healthcare worker with PCR-confirmed SARS-CoV-2 infection or an uninfected control (not recorded which). The sample taken for sequencing was whole blood. The chain joins TRBV12-3 or TRBV12-4 to TRBJ2-3; 7 nucleotides in the junction match TRBD1. The DNA sequence reads TGTGCCAGCAGGGGGACAGACTCAAGCACAGATACGCAGTATTTT. Translation gives CASRGTDSSTDTQYF.